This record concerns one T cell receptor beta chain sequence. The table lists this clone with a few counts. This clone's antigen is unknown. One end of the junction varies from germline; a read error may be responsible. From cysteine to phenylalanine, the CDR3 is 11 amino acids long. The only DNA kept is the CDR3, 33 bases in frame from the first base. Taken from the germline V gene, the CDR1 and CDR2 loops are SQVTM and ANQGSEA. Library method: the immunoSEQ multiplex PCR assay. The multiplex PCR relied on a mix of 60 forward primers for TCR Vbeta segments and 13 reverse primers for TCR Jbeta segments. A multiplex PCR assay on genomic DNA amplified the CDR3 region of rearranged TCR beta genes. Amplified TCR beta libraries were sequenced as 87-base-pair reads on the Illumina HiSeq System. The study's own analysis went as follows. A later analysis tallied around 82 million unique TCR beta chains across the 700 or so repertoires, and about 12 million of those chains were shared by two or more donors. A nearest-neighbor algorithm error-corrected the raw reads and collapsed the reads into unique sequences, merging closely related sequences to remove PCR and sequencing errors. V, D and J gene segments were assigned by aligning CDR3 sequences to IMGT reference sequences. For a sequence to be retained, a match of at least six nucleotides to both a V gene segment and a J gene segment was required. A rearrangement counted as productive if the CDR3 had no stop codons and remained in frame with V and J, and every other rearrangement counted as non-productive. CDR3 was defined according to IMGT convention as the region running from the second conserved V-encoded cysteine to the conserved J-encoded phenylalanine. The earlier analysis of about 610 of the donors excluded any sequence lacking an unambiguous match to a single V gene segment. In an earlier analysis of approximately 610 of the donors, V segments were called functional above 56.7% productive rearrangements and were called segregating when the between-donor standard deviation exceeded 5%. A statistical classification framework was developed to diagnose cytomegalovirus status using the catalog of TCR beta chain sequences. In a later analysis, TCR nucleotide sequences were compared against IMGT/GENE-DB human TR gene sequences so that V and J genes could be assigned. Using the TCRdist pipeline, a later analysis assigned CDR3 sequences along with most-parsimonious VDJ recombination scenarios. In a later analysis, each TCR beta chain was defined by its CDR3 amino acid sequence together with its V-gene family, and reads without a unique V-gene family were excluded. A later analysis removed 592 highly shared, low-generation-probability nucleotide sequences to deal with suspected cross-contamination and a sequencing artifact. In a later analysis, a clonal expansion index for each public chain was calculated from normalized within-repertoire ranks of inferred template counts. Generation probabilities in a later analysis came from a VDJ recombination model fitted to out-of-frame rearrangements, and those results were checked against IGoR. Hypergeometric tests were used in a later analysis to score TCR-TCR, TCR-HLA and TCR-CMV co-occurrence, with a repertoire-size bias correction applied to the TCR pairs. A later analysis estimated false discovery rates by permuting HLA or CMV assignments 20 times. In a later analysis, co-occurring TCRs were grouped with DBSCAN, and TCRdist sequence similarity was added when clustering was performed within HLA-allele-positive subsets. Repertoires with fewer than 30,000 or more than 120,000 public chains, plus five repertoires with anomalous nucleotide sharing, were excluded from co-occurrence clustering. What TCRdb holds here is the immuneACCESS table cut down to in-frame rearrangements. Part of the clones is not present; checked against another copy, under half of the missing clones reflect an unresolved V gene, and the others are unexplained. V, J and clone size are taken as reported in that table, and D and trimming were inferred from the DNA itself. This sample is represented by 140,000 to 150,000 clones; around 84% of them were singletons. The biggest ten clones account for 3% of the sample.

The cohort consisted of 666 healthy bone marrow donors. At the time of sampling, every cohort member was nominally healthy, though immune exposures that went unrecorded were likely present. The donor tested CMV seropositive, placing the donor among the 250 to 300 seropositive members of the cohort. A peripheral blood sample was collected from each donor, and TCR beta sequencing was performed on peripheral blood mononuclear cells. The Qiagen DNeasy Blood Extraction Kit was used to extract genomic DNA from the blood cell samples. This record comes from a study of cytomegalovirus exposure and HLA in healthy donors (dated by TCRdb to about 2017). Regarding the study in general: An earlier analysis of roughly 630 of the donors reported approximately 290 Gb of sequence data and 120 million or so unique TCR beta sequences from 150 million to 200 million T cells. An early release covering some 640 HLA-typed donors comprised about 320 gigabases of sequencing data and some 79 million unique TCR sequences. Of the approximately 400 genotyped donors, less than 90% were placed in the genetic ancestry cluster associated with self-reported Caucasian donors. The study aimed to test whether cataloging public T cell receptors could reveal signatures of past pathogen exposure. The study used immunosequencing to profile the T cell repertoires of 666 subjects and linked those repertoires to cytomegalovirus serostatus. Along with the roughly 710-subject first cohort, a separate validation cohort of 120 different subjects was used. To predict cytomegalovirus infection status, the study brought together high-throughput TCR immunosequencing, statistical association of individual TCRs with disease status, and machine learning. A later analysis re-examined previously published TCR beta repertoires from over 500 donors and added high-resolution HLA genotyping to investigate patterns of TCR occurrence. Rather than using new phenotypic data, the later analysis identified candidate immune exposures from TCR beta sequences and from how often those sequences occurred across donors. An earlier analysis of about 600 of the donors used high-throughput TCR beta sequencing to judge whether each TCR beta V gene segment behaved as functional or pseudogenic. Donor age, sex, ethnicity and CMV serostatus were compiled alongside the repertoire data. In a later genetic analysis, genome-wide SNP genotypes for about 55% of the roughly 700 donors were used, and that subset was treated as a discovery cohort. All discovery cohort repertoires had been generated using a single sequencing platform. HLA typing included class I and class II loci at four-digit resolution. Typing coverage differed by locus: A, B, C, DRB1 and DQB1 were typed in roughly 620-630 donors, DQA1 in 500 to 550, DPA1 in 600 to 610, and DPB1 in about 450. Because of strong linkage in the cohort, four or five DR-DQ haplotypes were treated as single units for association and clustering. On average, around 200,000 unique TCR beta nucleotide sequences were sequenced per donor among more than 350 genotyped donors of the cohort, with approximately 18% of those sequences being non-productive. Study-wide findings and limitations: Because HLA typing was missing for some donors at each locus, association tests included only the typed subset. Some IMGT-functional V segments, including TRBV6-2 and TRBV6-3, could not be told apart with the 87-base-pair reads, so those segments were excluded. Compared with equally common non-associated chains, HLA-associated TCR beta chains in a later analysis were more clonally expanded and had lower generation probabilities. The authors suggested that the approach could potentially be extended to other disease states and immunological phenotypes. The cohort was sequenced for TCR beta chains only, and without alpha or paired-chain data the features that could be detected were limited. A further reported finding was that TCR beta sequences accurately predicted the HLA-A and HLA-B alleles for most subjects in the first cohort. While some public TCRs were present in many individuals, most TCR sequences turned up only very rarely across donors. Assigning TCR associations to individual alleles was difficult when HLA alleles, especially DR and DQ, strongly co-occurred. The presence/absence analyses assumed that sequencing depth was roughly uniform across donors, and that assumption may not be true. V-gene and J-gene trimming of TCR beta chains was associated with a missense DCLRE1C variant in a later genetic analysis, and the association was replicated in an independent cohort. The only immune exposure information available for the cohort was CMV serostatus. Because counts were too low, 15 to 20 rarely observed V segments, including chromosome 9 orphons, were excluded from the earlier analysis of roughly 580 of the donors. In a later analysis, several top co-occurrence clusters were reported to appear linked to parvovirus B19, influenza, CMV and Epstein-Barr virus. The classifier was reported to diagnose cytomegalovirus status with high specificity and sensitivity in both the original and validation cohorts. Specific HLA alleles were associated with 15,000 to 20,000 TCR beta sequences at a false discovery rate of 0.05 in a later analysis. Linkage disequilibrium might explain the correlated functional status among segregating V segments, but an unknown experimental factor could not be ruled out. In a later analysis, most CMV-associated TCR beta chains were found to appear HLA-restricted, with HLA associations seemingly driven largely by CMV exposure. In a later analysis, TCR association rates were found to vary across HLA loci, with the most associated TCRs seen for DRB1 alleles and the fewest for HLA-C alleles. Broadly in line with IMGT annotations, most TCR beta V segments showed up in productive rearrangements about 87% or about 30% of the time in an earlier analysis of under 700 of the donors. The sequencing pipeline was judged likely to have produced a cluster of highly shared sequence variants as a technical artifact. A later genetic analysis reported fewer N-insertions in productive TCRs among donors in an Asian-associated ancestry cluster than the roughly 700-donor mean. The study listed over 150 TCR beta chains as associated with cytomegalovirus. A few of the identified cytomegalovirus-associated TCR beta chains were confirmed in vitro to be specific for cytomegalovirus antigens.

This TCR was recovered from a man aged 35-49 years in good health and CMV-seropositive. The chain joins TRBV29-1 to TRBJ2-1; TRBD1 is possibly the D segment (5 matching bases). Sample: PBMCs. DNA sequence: TGCAGCCTTGACAGCTACAATGAGCAGTTCTTC. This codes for CSLDSYNEQFF.